Following are 20 T cell receptor beta chains from one sample sequenced in a study of T cell responses to AZD1222 COVID-19 vaccine. TCRdb's table, derived via immunoSEQ multiplex PCR, lists solely in-frame clones and lacks some. The repertoire has 150,000 to 200,000 clones, approximately 94% of them found once; the top ten carry under 6%. This material consisted of peripheral blood, taken 28 days after the second AZD1222 dose. The receptor source for this set is an adult who received the AZD1222 COVID-19 vaccine.

This chain uses TRBV6-5 with TRBJ1-1; the D is unclear. Looked up from germline, CDR1 is MNHEY and CDR2 is SVGAGI. The CDR3 loop spans 14 amino acids. Trimming stripped 3 bases from V and 3 bases from J, with 11 bases between. The CDR3 coding sequence is TGTGCCAGCAGTTATTCGATTCGGGACACTGAAGCTTTCTTT. Translating it yields CASSYSIRDTEAFF.

The gene calls are TRBV2 and TRBJ2-7; tentatively, D is TRBD2 (6 bases). The ends were cut back, 2 bases at V and 5 bases at J, with 13 bases in the middle. Germline V gene data show CDR1 as SNHLY and CDR2 as FYNNEI. CDR3 length equals 14 residues. This CDR3 is CASSERGLLDEQYF. CDR3 bases: TGTGCCAGCAGTGAAAGGGGACTTCTCGACGAGCAGTACTTC.

The rearrangement joins TRBV30 to TRBJ2-7; TRBD2 matches at 11 bases. Germline CDR1 reads GTSNPN; CDR2 reads SVGIG (reference sequence). The V segment lost 5 bases and the J segment 4 bases; nucleotides outside the gene matches: 7. The CDR3 has 14 amino acids. The CDR3 DNA follows: TGTGCCTGGGGAACTAGCGGGAGACTATACGAGCAGTACTTC. This encodes CAWGTSGRLYEQYF. Using reference TRBV30 and TRBJ2-7 for the parts outside the CDR3, the full variable domain is SQTIHQWPATLVQPVGSPLSLECTVEGTSNPNLYWYRQAAGRGLQLLFYSVGIGQISSEVPQNLSASRPQDRQFILSSKKLLLSDSGFYLCAWGTSGRLYEQYFGPGTRLTVT.

The chain recombines TRBV28 with TRBJ1-6; 7 nucleotides agree with TRBD1. The CDR3 sequence is 15 residues long. V was clipped by 3 bases and J by 7 bases; unmatched bases: 6. Germline V gene data show CDR1 as MDHEN and CDR2 as SYDVKM. The CDR3 loop reads CASSFAPGGNSPLHF. CDR3 DNA sequence: TGTGCCAGCAGTTTCGCGCCAGGGGGGAATTCACCCCTCCACTTT.

V usage is TRBV14 and J usage is TRBJ2-7, with D maybe TRBD2 (5 bases). There are 16 residues in the CDR3. Per the germline V gene, CDR1 is SGHDN and CDR2 is FVKESK. With 4 bases removed from V and 5 bases from J, the gap between germline ends came to 21 bases. CDR3 bases: TGTGCCAGCAGCCCCCCTAACGCGGCTAGCAGAAACGAGCAGTACTTC. It codes for CASSPPNAASRNEQYF.

This chain joins TRBV7-2 and TRBJ1-2; D may be TRBD1 (5 bases). V was pared by 5 bases and J by 8 bases, with 21 bases between. This CDR3 region has 15 residues. The V gene's germline CDR1 is SGHTA and CDR2 FQGNSA. CDR3: CASSPGSIYYRGYTF. CDR3 nucleotide sequence: TGTGCCAGCAGCCCGGGCAGCATTTATTACAGGGGCTACACCTTC.

The V call is TRBV9, the J call TRBJ2-6; TRBD1 matches at 8 bases. CDR3 length: 15 residues. J gave up 5 bases and V 8 bases, and 9 bases lay outside the gene matches. Germline assignment: CDR1 SGDLS and CDR2 YYNGEE. CDR3 sequence reads: CASSETGVRANVLTF. In DNA form, the CDR3 reads TGTGCCAGTTCCGAGACAGGGGTCCGGGCCAACGTCCTGACTTTC.

This chain uses TRBV25-1 with TRBJ1-2; D is unclear. The CDR3 sequence is 13 residues long. Deletions cut 2 bases from V and 5 bases from J, with 9 bases between. Germline V lookup: CDR1 MGHDK, CDR2 SYGVNS. The CDR3 loop reads CASSELSFYGYTF. In nucleotides, the CDR3 is TGTGCCAGCAGTGAACTCTCTTTTTATGGCTACACCTTC.

V is TRBV7-9 and J is TRBJ2-2; no firm D call. This CDR3 is built from 18 residues. Germline lookup yields CDR1 SEHNR and CDR2 FQNEAQ (reference sequence). V was cut by 2 bases and J by 6 bases, with 22 bases left in between. CDR3 coding DNA: TGTGCCAGCAGCTTATTCCCCAACCGGGCCGCTAATCCCGGGGAGCTGTTTTTT. The encoded protein is CASSLFPNRAANPGELFF.

The chain combines TRBV18 with TRBJ2-3; 8 nucleotides line up with TRBD1. Germline CDR1 and CDR2: KGHSH and LQKENI. This CDR3 has 14 residues. J was trimmed by 1 base and V by 3 bases; bases with no gene match: 0. The chain's CDR3 is CASSPGQGTDTQYF. The CDR3 DNA reads TGTGCCAGCTCACCGGGACAGGGCACAGATACGCAGTATTTT.

The rearrangement uses TRBV30 and TRBJ2-6; D is possibly TRBD1 (6 bases). From germline, CDR1 is GTSNPN and CDR2 SVGIG (reference sequence). Trimming removed 4 bases from V and 0 bases from J, with 16 bases in between. This CDR3 contains 17 residues. DNA for the CDR3: TGTGCCTGGAACAGGGCCCAGCTACACTCTGGGGCCAACGTCCTGACTTTC. Translation: CAWNRAQLHSGANVLTF.

Notes on this clone: Mismatch with germline at one junction end may stem from a read error. This rearrangement joins TRBV7-9 to TRBJ2-4, with TRBD2 matching 12 bases. The CDR3 has 13 residues. Germline V gene sequence: CDR1 SEHNR, CDR2 FQNEAQ (reference sequence). This CDR3 is CASSLGSSGRGNF. CDR3 DNA sequence: TGTGCCAGCAGCTTAGGATCTAGCGGGAGGGGGAACTTC.

A single count supports this clone. The rearrangement joins TRBV29-1 to TRBJ2-1, with D possibly being TRBD2 (6 bases). The length of the CDR3 is 13 residues. The germline V gene encodes CDR1 SQVTM and CDR2 ANQGSEA. Deletions cut 4 bases from V and 4 bases from J, with 11 bases between. The chain's CDR3 is CSVVAAVYNEQFF. As DNA, the CDR3 is TGCAGCGTTGTAGCGGCCGTTTACAATGAGCAGTTCTTC.

The chain employs TRBV12-5 and TRBJ2-1, with 9 bases aligning to TRBD2. The CDR3 spans 17 residues. V lost 2 bases, J lost 2 bases, and 7 bases stayed unmatched. The germline V gene encodes CDR1 LGHNT and CDR2 FRNRAP. CDR3 in amino acids: CASGLNSGLAAYNEQFF. The DNA for the CDR3 is TGTGCTAGTGGTTTGAACTCGGGACTAGCTGCCTACAATGAGCAGTTCTTC.

The chain uses TRBV7-3 and TRBJ2-1; 8 nucleotides line up with TRBD2. This CDR3 is 14 amino acids long. Germline lookup yields CDR1 SGHTA and CDR2 FQGTGA. Trimming took 3 bases from V and 2 from J; bases not matched to a gene: 0. DNA for the CDR3: TGTGCCAGCAGCTTGGGACTAGCCTACAATGAGCAGTTCTTC. Translation: CASSLGLAYNEQFF.

The chain employs TRBV4-1 and TRBJ2-2, with 10 bases that match TRBD2. The CDR3 contains 16 residues. The germline gives CDR1 MGHRA, CDR2 YSYEKL. J lost 16 bases, V lost 1 base, and 15 bases had no gene match. CDR3 sequence: CASSQATGLAEIRPFF. In DNA form, the CDR3 reads TGCGCCAGCAGCCAAGCGACCGGACTAGCGGAGATCCGACCGTTTTTT.

This sequence joins TRBV28 and TRBJ2-1, with 11 bases aligning to TRBD2. V dropped 8 bases and J dropped 4; count of bases not matched to a gene: 10. This CDR3 region has 16 residues. Germline V gene data show CDR1 as MDHEN and CDR2 as SYDVKM. CDR3 nucleotide sequence: TGTGCCAGCCTCTCCTTAGCGGGGGGGGCTTACAATGAGCAGTTCTTC. Its translation: CASLSLAGGAYNEQFF.

This clone was observed once. This chain links TRBV30 with TRBJ1-2; D gene unclear. Trimming removed 5 bases from V and 4 bases from J, with 20 bases in between. CDR1 and CDR2 (germline): GTSNPN, SVGIG (reference sequence). The CDR3 runs 15 residues. Here the CDR3 DNA reads TGTGCCTGGGGTGGGTCCGCCATTTCTGGCTATGGCTACACCTTC. Protein product: CAWGGSAISGYGYTF.

This chain joins TRBV6-5 and TRBJ1-1; 8 bases are shared with TRBD1. The CDR3 consists of 15 residues. Germline V gives CDR1 MNHEY, CDR2 SVGAGI. Trimming cost V 6 bases and J 4 bases; bases outside gene matches: 10. The DNA for the CDR3 is TGTGCCAGCAGCCCCAACCCGACAGGGGTCACTGAAGCTTTCTTT. Protein sequence: CASSPNPTGVTEAFF.

The V gene is TRBV19, the J gene TRBJ1-6; D perhaps matches TRBD1 (6 bases). V was clipped by 3 bases and J by 7 bases, with 13 bases between them. The CDR3 totals 15 residues. From germline, CDR1 is LNHDA and CDR2 SQIVND (reference sequence). CDR3 in DNA: TGTGCCAGTAGTATGGGGGGCAGGACCAATTCACCCCTCCACTTT. This encodes CASSMGGRTNSPLHF.